This section outlines one T cell receptor beta chain sequence together with its context. This sample stems from a study of blood T cell repertoires in COVID-19. The V end was cut by 2 bases, the J end by 2 bases, with 12 bases between. The CDR3 has 15 amino acids. CDR1 and CDR2 (germline): SGHTA, FQGNSA. Clones were sequenced by immunoSEQ multiplex PCR, and TCRdb holds only the in-frame ones, with some missing. The sample has roughly 100,000 clones; under 80% are singletons. The V and J genes are TRBV7-2 and TRBJ1-2; weak D call: TRBD1 (5 bases). The sample comprised peripheral blood. The sequence was obtained from a woman aged 70-85 years with acute or convalescent COVID-19. The CDR3 reads CASSLQGDGNYGYTF. The DNA of the CDR3 is TGTGCCAGCAGCTTACAGGGTGACGGGAACTATGGCTACACCTTC.